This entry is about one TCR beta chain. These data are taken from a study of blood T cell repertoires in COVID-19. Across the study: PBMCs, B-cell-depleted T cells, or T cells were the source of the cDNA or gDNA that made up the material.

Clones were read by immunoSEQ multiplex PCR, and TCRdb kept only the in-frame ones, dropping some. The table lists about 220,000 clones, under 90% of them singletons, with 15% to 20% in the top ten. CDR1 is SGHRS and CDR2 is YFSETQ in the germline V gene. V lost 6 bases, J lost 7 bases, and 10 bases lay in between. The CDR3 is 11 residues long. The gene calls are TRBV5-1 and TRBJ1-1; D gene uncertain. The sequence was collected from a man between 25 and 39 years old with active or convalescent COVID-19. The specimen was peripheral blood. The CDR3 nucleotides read TGCGCCAGCACGGGGTATAGTGAAGCTTTCTTT. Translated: CASTGYSEAFF.